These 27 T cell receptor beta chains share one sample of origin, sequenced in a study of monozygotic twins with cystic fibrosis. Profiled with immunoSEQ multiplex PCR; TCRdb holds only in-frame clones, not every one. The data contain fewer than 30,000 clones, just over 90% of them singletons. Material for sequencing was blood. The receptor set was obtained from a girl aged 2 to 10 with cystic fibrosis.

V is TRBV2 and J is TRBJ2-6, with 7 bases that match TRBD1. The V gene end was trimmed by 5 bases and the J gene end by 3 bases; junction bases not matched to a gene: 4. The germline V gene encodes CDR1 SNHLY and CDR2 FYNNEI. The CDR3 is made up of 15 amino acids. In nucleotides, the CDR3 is TGTGCCAGCAGTCGAGGGGGCCTTGGGGCCAACGTCCTGACTTTC. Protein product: CASSRGGLGANVLTF.

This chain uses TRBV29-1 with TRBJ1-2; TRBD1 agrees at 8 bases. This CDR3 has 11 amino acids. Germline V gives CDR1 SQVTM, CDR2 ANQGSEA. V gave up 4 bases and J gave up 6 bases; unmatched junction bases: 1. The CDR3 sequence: CSVGTGHGYTF. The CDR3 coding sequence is TGCAGCGTTGGGACAGGGCATGGCTACACCTTC.

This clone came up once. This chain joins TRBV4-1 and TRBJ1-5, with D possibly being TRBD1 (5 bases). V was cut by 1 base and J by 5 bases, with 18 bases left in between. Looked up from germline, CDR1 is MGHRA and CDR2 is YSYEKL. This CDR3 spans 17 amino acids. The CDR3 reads CASSQAWQGGRDQPQHF. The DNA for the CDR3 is TGCGCCAGCAGCCAAGCTTGGCAGGGTGGGAGGGATCAGCCCCAGCATTTT.

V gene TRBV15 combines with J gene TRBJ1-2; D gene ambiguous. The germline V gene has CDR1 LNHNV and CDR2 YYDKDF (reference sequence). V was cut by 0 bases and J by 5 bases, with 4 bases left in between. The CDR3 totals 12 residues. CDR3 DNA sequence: TGTGCCACCAGCAGAGAGGGTTATGGCTACACCTTC. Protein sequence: CATSREGYGYTF.

CDR3 residues: CASSVGGTGKPYGYTF. The CDR3 coding sequence is TGTGCCAGCAGCGTAGGGGGCACAGGGAAACCCTATGGCTACACCTTC. The rearrangement uses TRBV9 and TRBJ1-2, with a weak D call TRBD1 (6 bases). CDR1 and CDR2 (germline): SGDLS, YYNGEE. CDR3 length: 16 residues. Trimming stripped 0 bases from V and 4 bases from J, with 16 bases between.

The DNA of the CDR3 is TGTGCCAGCAGTCTCGGCAGGGTCGACTATGGCTACACCTTC. Encoded protein: CASSLGRVDYGYTF. The chain combines TRBV2 with TRBJ1-2, with D perhaps matching TRBD1 (5 bases). V was clipped by 5 bases and J by 3 bases, with 13 bases between them. The CDR3 sequence is 14 residues long. Germline V gene data show CDR1 as SNHLY and CDR2 as FYNNEI.

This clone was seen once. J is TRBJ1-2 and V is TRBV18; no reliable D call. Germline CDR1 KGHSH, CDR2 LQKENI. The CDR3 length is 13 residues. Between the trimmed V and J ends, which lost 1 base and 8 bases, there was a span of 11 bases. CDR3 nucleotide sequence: TGTGCCAGCTCACCACTGGACCGGAGAGGCTACACCTTC. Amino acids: CASSPLDRRGYTF.

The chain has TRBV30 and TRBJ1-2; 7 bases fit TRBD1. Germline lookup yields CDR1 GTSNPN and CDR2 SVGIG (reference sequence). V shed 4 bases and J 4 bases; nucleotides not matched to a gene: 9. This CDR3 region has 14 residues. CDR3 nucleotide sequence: TGTGCCTGGACTCGGGACAGAGAACCCTATGGCTACACCTTC. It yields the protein CAWTRDREPYGYTF.

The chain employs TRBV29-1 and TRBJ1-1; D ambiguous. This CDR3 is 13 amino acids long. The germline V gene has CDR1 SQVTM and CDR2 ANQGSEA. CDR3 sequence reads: CNKGKPLNTEAFF. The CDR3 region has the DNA TGCAACAAAGGAAAGCCCCTGAACACTGAAGCTTTCTTT.

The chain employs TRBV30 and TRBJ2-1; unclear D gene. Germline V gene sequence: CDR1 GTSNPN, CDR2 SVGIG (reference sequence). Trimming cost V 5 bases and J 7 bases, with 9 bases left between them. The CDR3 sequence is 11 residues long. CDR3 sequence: CAWAVVNEQFF. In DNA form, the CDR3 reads TGTGCCTGGGCTGTAGTTAATGAGCAGTTCTTC.

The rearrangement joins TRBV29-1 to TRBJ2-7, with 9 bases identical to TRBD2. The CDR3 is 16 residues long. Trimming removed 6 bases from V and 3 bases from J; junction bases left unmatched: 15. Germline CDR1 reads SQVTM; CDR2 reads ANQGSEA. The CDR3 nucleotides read TGCAGCGTGGCCCCGACGTCTAGCGGGGTTAGCTACGAGCAGTACTTC. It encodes CSVAPTSSGVSYEQYF.

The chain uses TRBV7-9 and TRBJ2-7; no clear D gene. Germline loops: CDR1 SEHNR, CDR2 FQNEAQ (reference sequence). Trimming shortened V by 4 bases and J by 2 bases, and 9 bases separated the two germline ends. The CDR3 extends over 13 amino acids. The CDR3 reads CASSSIGAYEQYF. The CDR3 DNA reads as TGTGCCAGCAGCTCCATTGGGGCCTACGAGCAGTACTTC.

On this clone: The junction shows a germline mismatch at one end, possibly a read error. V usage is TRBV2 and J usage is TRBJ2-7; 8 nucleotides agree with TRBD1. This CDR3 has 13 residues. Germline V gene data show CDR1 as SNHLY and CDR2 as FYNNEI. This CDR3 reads CVSTGTGVYEQYF. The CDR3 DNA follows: TGTGTCAGCACGGGGACAGGCGTCTACGAGCAGTACTTC.

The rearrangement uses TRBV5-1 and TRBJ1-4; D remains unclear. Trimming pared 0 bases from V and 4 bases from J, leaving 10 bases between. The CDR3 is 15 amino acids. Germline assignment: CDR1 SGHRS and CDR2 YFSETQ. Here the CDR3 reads CASSLGPALNEKLFF. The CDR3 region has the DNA TGCGCCAGCAGCTTGGGACCAGCTCTTAATGAAAAACTGTTTTTT.

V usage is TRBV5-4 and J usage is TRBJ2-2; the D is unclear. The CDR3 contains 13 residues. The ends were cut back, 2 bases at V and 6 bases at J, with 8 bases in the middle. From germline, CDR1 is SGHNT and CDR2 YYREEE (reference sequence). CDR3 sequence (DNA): TGTGCCAGCAGCTTCCTCGCGGCCGGGGAGCTGTTTTTT. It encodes CASSFLAAGELFF.

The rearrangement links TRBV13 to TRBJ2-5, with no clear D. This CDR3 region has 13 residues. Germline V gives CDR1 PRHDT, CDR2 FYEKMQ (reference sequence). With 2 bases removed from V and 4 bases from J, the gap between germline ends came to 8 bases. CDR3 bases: TGTGCCAGCAGCTTAAACCCCGGAGAGACCCAGTACTTC. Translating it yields CASSLNPGETQYF. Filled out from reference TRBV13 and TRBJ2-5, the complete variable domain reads AAGVIQSPRHLIKEKRETATLKCYPIPRHDTVYWYQQGPGQDPQFLISFYEKMQSDKGSIPDRFSAQQFSDYHSELNMSSLELGDSALYFCASSLNPGETQYFGPGTRLLVL.

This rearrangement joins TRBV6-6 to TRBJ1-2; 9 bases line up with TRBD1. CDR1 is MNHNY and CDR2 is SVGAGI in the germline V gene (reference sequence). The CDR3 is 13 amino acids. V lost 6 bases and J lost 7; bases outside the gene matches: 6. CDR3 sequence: CASSTQGARGYTF. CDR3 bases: TGTGCCAGCAGCACACAGGGGGCTCGTGGCTACACCTTC.

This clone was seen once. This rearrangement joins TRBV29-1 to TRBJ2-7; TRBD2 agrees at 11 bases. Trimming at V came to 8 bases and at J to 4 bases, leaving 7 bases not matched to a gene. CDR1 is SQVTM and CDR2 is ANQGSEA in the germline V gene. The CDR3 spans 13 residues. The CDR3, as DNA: TGCAGCTACCGCGGACTAGCGGGTTACGAGCAGTACTTC. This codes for CSYRGLAGYEQYF.

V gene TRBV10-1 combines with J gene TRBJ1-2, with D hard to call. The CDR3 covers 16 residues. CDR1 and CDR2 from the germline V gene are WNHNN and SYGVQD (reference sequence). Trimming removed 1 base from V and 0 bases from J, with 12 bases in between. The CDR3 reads CASSELTHGSNYGYTF. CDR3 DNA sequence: TGCGCCAGCAGTGAGTTGACACACGGTTCTAACTATGGCTACACCTTC.

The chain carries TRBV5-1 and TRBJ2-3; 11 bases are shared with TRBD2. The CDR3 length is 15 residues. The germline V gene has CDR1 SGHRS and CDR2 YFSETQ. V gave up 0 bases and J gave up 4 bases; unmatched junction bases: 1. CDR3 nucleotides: TGCGCCAGCAGCTTGGGTAGCGGGGGGGCAGATACGCAGTATTTT. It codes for CASSLGSGGADTQYF.

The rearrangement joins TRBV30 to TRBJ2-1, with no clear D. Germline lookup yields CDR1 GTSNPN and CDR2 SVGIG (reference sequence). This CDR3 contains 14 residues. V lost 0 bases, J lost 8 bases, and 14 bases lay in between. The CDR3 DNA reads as TGTGCCTGGAGTGTACCCCCCCGGCCTGATGAGCAGTTCTTC. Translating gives CAWSVPPRPDEQFF.

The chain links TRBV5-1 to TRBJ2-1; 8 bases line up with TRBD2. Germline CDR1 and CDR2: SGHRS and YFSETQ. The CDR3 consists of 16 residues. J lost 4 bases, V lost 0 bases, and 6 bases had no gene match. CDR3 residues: CASSLASSGTYNEQFF. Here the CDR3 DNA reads TGCGCCAGCAGCTTGGCTAGTAGCGGGACATACAATGAGCAGTTCTTC.

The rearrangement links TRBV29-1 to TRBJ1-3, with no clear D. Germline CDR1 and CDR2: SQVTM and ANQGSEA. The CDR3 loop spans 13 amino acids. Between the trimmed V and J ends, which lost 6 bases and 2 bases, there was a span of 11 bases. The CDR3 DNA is TGCAGCGTCAAAAAGCATGCTGGAAACACCATATATTTT. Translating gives CSVKKHAGNTIYF.

The CDR3 here is CSVEEGGSEAFF. As DNA, the CDR3 is TGCAGCGTTGAAGAAGGTGGGTCAGAAGCTTTCTTT. The chain recombines TRBV29-1 with TRBJ1-1; D gene uncertain. This CDR3 spans 12 amino acids. Trimming stripped 0 bases from V and 8 bases from J, with 10 bases between. Germline V gives CDR1 SQVTM, CDR2 ANQGSEA.

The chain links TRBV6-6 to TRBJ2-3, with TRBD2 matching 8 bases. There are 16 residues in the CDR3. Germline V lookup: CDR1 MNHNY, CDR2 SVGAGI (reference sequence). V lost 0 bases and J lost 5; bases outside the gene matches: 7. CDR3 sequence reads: CASSYSSGGRVDTQYF. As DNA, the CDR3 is TGTGCCAGCAGTTACTCGTCGGGGGGGCGGGTAGATACGCAGTATTTT.

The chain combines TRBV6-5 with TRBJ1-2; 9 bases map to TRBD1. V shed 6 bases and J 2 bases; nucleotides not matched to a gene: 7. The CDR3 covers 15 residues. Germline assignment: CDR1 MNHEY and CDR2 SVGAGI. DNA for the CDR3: TGTGCCAGCAGCCCCCGACAGGGGGTCAACTATGGCTACACCTTC. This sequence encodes CASSPRQGVNYGYTF.

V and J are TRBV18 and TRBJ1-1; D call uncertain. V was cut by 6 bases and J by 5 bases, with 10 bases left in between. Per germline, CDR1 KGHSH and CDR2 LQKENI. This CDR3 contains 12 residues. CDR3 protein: CASSKGVTEAFF. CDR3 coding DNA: TGTGCCAGCTCTAAGGGAGTAACTGAAGCTTTCTTT.